This TCR beta chain was documented in a study of a mutant IDH1 vaccine in newly diagnosed glioma. Study-wide background: The sex distribution of treated patients was approximately 62% male and about 38% female, with a mean age of around 40 years.

Clones were read by immunoSEQ multiplex PCR, and TCRdb kept only the in-frame ones, dropping some. The table has tens of thousands of clones, around 80% seen once. Per the germline V gene, CDR1 is SQVTM and CDR2 is ANQGSEA. CDR3 length equals 12 residues. The V end lost 2 bases, the J end lost 7 bases, and 11 bases lay between the germline ends. Stated time point: baseline, week 1 (first vaccination visit). Specified treatment: pre-vaccination baseline after standard-of-care therapy. Sequenced material: PBMCs, taken from a glioma patient treated with radiotherapy, temozolomide or both. The chain employs TRBV29-1 and TRBJ2-5; D remains ambiguous. The sequence was collected from a woman in her forties with glioma. The DNA for the CDR3 is TGCAGCGTTGAATTGGTCTTGGGGACCCAGTACTTC. Residues: CSVELVLGTQYF.